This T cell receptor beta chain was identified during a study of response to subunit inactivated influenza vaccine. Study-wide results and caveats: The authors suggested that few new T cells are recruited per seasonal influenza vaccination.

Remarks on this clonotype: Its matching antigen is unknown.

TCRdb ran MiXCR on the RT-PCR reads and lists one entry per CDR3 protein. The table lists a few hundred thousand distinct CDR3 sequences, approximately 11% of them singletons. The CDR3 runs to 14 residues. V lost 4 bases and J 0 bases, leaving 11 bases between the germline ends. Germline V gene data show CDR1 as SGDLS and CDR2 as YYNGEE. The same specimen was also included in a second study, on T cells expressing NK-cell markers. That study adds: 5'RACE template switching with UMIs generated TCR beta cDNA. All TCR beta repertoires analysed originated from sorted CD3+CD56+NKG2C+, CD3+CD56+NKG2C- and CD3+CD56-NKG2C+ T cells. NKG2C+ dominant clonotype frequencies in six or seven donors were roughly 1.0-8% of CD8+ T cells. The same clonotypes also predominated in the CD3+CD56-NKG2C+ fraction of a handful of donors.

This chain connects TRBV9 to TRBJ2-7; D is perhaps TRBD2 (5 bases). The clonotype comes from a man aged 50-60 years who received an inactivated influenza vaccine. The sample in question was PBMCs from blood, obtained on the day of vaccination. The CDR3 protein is CASSRGAGSYEQYF. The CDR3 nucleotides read TGTGCCAGCAGCCGCGGCGCGGGCTCCTACGAGCAGTACTTC. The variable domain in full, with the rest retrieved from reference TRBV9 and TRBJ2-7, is DSGVTQTPKHLITATGQRVTLRCSPRSGDLSVYWYQQSLDQGLQFLIQYYNGEERAKGNILERFSAQQFPDLHSELNLSSLELGDSALYFCASSRGAGSYEQYFGPGTRLTVT.